These 27 T cell receptor beta chains came from one sample sequenced in a study of chemoradiotherapy in HPV16-positive cancers. The data were produced by immunoSEQ multiplex PCR, yet TCRdb's version contains in-frame clones alone and is incomplete. Of 3,000 to 4,000 clones detected, almost 80% appear once; the ten largest clones hold around 10%. Sequences were derived from tumor tissue, sampled from a patient who underwent chemoradiotherapy. The receptors derive from a human donor with HPV-associated anogenital cancer.

This rearrangement joins TRBV5-6 to TRBJ1-1, with unresolved D. This CDR3 region has 15 residues. The V and J ends lost 1 base and 3 bases respectively, with 13 bases between them. Germline CDR1 and CDR2: SGHDT and YYEEEE. CDR3 nucleotides: TGTGCCAGCAGCTTGAGTCTGGGGAAGGACACTGAAGCTTTCTTT. This gives the protein CASSLSLGKDTEAFF.

The CDR3 DNA reads TGTGCCAGCAGCAGAACGGGACTTGTGGACAAAAACATTCAGTACTTC. Protein: CASSRTGLVDKNIQYF. V gene TRBV7-8 combines with J gene TRBJ2-4; tentative D call: TRBD2 (6 bases). V was clipped by 5 bases and J by 3 bases, with 17 bases between them. CDR3 length: 16 amino acids. In germline, CDR1 is SGHVS, CDR2 FQNEAQ.

The CDR3 region is CASSLSRVGYGYTF. DNA for the CDR3: TGTGCCAGCAGCTTATCGCGGGTGGGATATGGCTACACCTTC. The rearrangement links TRBV7-8 to TRBJ1-2; D is unresolved. The length of the CDR3 is 14 residues. In germline, CDR1 is SGHVS, CDR2 FQNEAQ. V gave up 2 bases and J gave up 5 bases, with 12 bases separating them.

Note on this clone: Its ends do not fully match the called genes, so a read error is possible. The V call is TRBV13, the J call TRBJ2-3, with D possibly TRBD2 on 7 matching bases. Germline CDR1 PRHDT, CDR2 FYEKMQ (reference sequence). CDR3 size: 13 residues. The CDR3 loop is CASSLGGDFTQYF. The DNA for the CDR3 is TGTGCCAGCAGCCTAGGGGGGGACTTTACGCAGTATTTT.

The V and J genes are TRBV28 and TRBJ1-5; D not resolved. Trimming pared 8 bases from V and 3 bases from J, leaving 11 bases between. Per the germline V gene, CDR1 is MDHEN and CDR2 is SYDVKM. This CDR3 is built from 13 residues. The CDR3 spells CASSEGYNQPQHF. In DNA form, the CDR3 reads TGTGCCAGCTCTGAGGGTTACAATCAGCCCCAGCATTTT.

This chain uses TRBV28 with TRBJ1-2; 10 positions match TRBD1. V shed 4 bases and J 4 bases; nucleotides not matched to a gene: 6. This CDR3 region has 15 residues. Germline CDR1 reads MDHEN; CDR2 reads SYDVKM. CDR3 sequence reads: CASSWGTGATYGYTF. CDR3 sequence (DNA): TGTGCCAGCAGTTGGGGGACAGGGGCCACCTATGGCTACACCTTC.

V is TRBV6-1 and J is TRBJ1-6, with 8 bases matching TRBD1. CDR3 length: 16 amino acids. CDR1 MNHNS and CDR2 SASEGT come from the germline V gene. J gave up 7 bases and V 5 bases, and 10 bases lay outside the gene matches. CDR3 nucleotides: TGTGCCAGCAGTCAAGGACAGGGACTAAGCAATTCACCCCTCCACTTT. The encoded protein is CASSQGQGLSNSPLHF.

This clone showed up just a few times. The chain carries TRBV5-5 and TRBJ1-1; D is unresolved. V dropped 3 bases and J dropped 7 bases, with 10 bases sitting between them. Germline CDR1 is SGHKS and CDR2 is YYEKEE (reference sequence). The CDR3 sequence is 12 residues long. Here the CDR3 DNA reads TGTGCCAGCAGCTCCCGCGGAGATGAAGCTTTCTTT. Amino acids: CASSSRGDEAFF.

This sequence joins TRBV5-1 and TRBJ2-1; 10 nucleotides align to TRBD1. CDR1 and CDR2 (germline): SGHRS, YFSETQ. This CDR3 has 20 residues. After removal of 0 bases from V and 5 bases from J, the junction contained 17 bases not matched to a gene. CDR3 nucleotide sequence: TGCGCCAGCAGCTTGGCGAGGGGGACAGGGGTAGCGGGATATAACAATGAGCAGTTCTTC. This sequence encodes CASSLARGTGVAGYNNEQFF.

The gene calls are TRBV2 and TRBJ1-6; maybe TRBD1 (6 bases). In germline, CDR1 is SNHLY, CDR2 FYNNEI. CDR3 length: 14 amino acids. With 3 bases removed from V and 8 bases from J, the gap between germline ends came to 11 bases. In DNA, the CDR3 is TGTGCCAGCAGTGACCGGGACAAGGATTCACCCCTCCACTTT. Translation: CASSDRDKDSPLHF.

This clone is labeled large. V gene TRBV19 combines with J gene TRBJ1-2; D is unclear. Germline CDR1 LNHDA, CDR2 SQIVND (reference sequence). V lost 3 bases and J 0 bases, leaving 11 bases between the germline ends. The CDR3 spans 15 residues. CDR3 amino acids: CASSIGELANYGYTF. For the CDR3, the DNA is TGTGCCAGTAGTATCGGGGAGTTAGCTAACTATGGCTACACCTTC.

This sequence joins TRBV15 and TRBJ1-5; D gene uncertain. Between the trimmed V and J ends, which lost 0 bases and 0 bases, there was a span of 12 bases. CDR1 and CDR2 from the germline V gene are LNHNV and YYDKDF (reference sequence). The CDR3 is 17 amino acids. Here the CDR3 DNA reads TGTGCCACCAGCAGAGATAGGAGACACGTTAGCAATCAGCCCCAGCATTTT. Translating gives CATSRDRRHVSNQPQHF.

This clone was counted between two and nine times. This rearrangement joins TRBV20-1 to TRBJ2-5; D gene unclear. V lost 1 base to trimming and J lost 4 bases, with 4 bases between them. The length of the CDR3 is 11 residues. The germline CDR1 and CDR2 sequences are DFQATT and SNEGSKA (reference sequence). Here the CDR3 DNA reads TGCAGTGCTAGAGTCGGAGAGACCCAGTACTTC. Translated: CSARVGETQYF.

The chain employs TRBV7-9 and TRBJ1-3, with 7 bases matching TRBD1. With 10 bases clipped from V and 3 bases from J, the junction kept 15 bases outside the gene matches. The CDR3 spans 16 residues. Germline CDR1 is SEHNR and CDR2 is FQNEAQ (reference sequence). The CDR3 spells CAIPRRGQGGGNTIYF. CDR3 nucleotides: TGTGCCATCCCCCGAAGGGGGCAGGGCGGTGGAAACACCATATATTTT. The variable domain in full, completed from reference TRBV7-9 and TRBJ1-3, reads DTGVSQNPRHKITKRGQNVTFRCDPISEHNRLYWYRQTLGQGPEFLTYFQNEAQLEKSRLLSDRFSAERPKGSFSTLEIQRTEQGDSAMYLCAIPRRGQGGGNTIYFGEGSWLTVV.

In nucleotides, the CDR3 is TGTGCCAGCAGCTTAGATCCGGGGCAGCGCAATGAGCAGTTCTTC. Its protein is CASSLDPGQRNEQFF. The gene calls are TRBV11-2 and TRBJ2-1; D is perhaps TRBD1 or TRBD2 (5 bases each). Germline CDR1 is SGHAT and CDR2 is FQNNGV. The CDR3 totals 15 residues. V lost 0 bases, J lost 6 bases, and 12 bases lay in between.

V and J are TRBV15 and TRBJ2-5; 12 nucleotides line up with TRBD2. After removal of 5 bases from V and 5 bases from J, the junction contained 9 bases not matched to a gene. The germline gives CDR1 LNHNV, CDR2 YYDKDF (reference sequence). The CDR3 spans 16 residues. The DNA of the CDR3 is TGTGCCACCAGCTTTGCGACTAGCGGGAGTGGTGAGACCCAGTACTTC. It yields the protein CATSFATSGSGETQYF.

In its sample, this clone was seen once. This rearrangement joins TRBV12-5 to TRBJ1-5; TRBD1 aligns across 9 bases. The CDR3 is 16 residues long. Germline values: CDR1 LGHNT, CDR2 FRNRAP. The trim removed 5 bases at V and 3 bases at J, leaving 8 bases unmatched. CDR3 protein: CASGAPGTGHNQPQHF. In DNA form, the CDR3 reads TGTGCTAGTGGTGCCCCCGGGACAGGGCACAATCAGCCCCAGCATTTT.

The chain carries TRBV9 and TRBJ2-3; D is undetermined. The germline V gene has CDR1 SGDLS and CDR2 YYNGEE. The CDR3 covers 16 residues. V lost 1 base and J lost 1, with 13 bases in between. The CDR3 protein is CASSVRSNPRTDTQYF. The CDR3 DNA reads as TGTGCCAGCAGCGTAAGAAGTAACCCGCGCACAGATACGCAGTATTTT.

By frequency in the sample, this clone is large. The chain has TRBV7-6 and TRBJ2-7; the D gene could be TRBD1 or TRBD2 (7 bases each). The CDR3 has 17 residues. Germline loops: CDR1 SGHVS, CDR2 FNYEAQ. Between the trimmed V and J ends, which lost 4 bases and 6 bases, there was a span of 25 bases. CDR3 protein: CASSSRGGGSWRSEQYF. The CDR3, as DNA: TGTGCCAGCAGCTCCAGAGGGGGCGGGAGTTGGAGGTCCGAGCAGTACTTC.

This clone was counted between two and nine times. This chain uses TRBV19 with TRBJ2-7, with D possibly TRBD2 on 5 matching bases. Germline CDR1 reads LNHDA; CDR2 reads SQIVND (reference sequence). V was cut by 4 bases and J by 5 bases, with 12 bases left in between. This CDR3 region has 13 residues. The CDR3 here is CASSTVRGNEQYF. In nucleotides, the CDR3 is TGTGCCAGTAGTACCGTCCGAGGGAACGAGCAGTACTTC.

V usage is TRBV10-1 and J usage is TRBJ2-3; 7 bases are shared with TRBD2. The V segment lost 3 bases and the J segment 4 bases; nucleotides outside the gene matches: 1. The CDR3 consists of 13 residues. From germline, CDR1 is WNHNN and CDR2 SYGVQD (reference sequence). The CDR3, as DNA: TGCGCCAGCAGTGATGGGGGGGCAGATACGCAGTATTTT. It is translated as CASSDGGADTQYF.

This chain uses TRBV19 with TRBJ1-5; 11 bases fit TRBD1. The CDR3 extends over 16 amino acids. Germline trimming cut 8 bases from V and 7 bases from J; bases unmatched to any gene: 13. Germline assignment: CDR1 LNHDA and CDR2 SQIVND (reference sequence). The CDR3 sequence: CASGTRTGGAGQPQHF. CDR3 DNA: TGTGCCAGTGGGACCCGGACAGGGGGCGCCGGGCAGCCCCAGCATTTT.

This clone appeared once. Additional DNA sequences in this sample encode the identical CDR3. The J gene is TRBJ2-1, the V gene TRBV10-1, with D perhaps TRBD2 (5 bases). Germline V gene lookup returns CDR1 WNHNN and CDR2 SYGVQD (reference sequence). V lost 0 bases to trimming and J lost 8 bases, with 11 bases between them. The CDR3 has 14 residues. CDR3 amino acids: CASSESPSLDEQFF. The CDR3 nucleotides are TGCGCCAGCAGTGAGTCCCCTAGCCTCGATGAGCAGTTCTTC.

The chain couples TRBV6-1 to TRBJ1-6; D ambiguous. V was trimmed by 3 bases and J by 3 bases, leaving 18 bases between them. This CDR3 contains 18 residues. Germline CDR1 MNHNS, CDR2 SASEGT. CDR3 residues: CASSDGKASSYYNSPLHF. DNA of the CDR3: TGTGCCAGCAGTGACGGTAAGGCGAGCAGCTACTATAATTCACCCCTCCACTTT.

The chain is built from TRBV4-1 and TRBJ2-1, with a tentative D call TRBD1 (6 bases). The germline gives CDR1 MGHRA, CDR2 YSYEKL. Trimming removed 2 bases from V and 4 bases from J, with 12 bases in between. The length of the CDR3 is 15 residues. The CDR3 is CASSQTGIRYNEQFF. CDR3 nucleotide sequence: TGCGCCAGCAGCCAAACAGGGATTCGGTACAATGAGCAGTTCTTC.

The J gene is TRBJ1-2, the V gene TRBV28; 8 nucleotides line up with TRBD1. Germline V CDR1 and CDR2: MDHEN, SYDVKM. V trimming: 6 bases; J trimming: 5 bases; junction bases outside the gene matches: 8. CDR3 length equals 14 residues. CDR3 sequence: CASSPGQASYGYTF. The DNA for the CDR3 is TGTGCCAGCAGCCCGGGACAGGCCTCTTATGGCTACACCTTC.

This chain connects TRBV29-1 to TRBJ2-7, with 8 nucleotides matching TRBD1. The CDR3 contains 13 residues. Germline V gives CDR1 SQVTM, CDR2 ANQGSEA. V shed 6 bases, J shed 1 base, and the junction held 5 bases outside the gene matches. CDR3 nucleotides: TGCAGCGTAGACAGGGGCCAGTCCTACGAGCAGTACTTC. It encodes CSVDRGQSYEQYF.